Below are 16 T cell receptor beta chains sequenced from a single sample in a study of blood T cells in healthy people across ages (dated by TCRdb to 2014 to 2015). Library preparation was by 5' RACE. These reads were obtained on an Illumina HiSeq 2500. A second PCR of roughly 7 to 12 cycles was run with a J-beta primer mix and a sample-barcoded 5' primer. The raw public reads went through TCRdb reprocessing: fastp at Q25, MiXCR clone calling, in-frame beta chains kept. Entries are consolidated by CDR3 protein sequence, retaining the most common genes and DNA. For this sample there are fewer than 900,000 distinct CDR3 sequences; approximately 35% appear just once. In total, the top ten clones hold 10% to 15% of the sample. The sequencing sample was made of blood. These receptors came from a man aged 18 to 29 in good health.

This chain uses TRBV20-1 with TRBJ2-1; weak D call: TRBD1 (5 bases). V was cut by 1 base and J by 1 base, with 17 bases left in between. Germline loops: CDR1 DFQATT, CDR2 SNEGSKA (reference sequence). CDR3 size: 17 residues. CDR3 coding DNA: TGCAGTGCTAGAGCTTCTAAGGGGATGCGTTCCTACAATGAGCAGTTCTTC. Translation: CSARASKGMRSYNEQFF.

This clonotype appeared once. The missing conserved phenylalanine or tryptophan at the end of this CDR3 makes a read error likely. The chain combines TRBV12-3 or TRBV12-4 with TRBJ2-5; D unresolved. Trimming left V 5 bases short and J 4 bases short, with 14 bases between. The CDR3 covers 14 residues. Here the CDR3 DNA reads TGTGCCAGCAGTGTGGTTGGGCGAGCAGAGACCCAGTACTCC. Its translation is CASSVVGRAETQYS.

The V gene is TRBV5-1, the J gene TRBJ1-6; D is unclear. Trimming shortened V by 0 bases and J by 6 bases, and 7 bases separated the two germline ends. This CDR3 is 14 amino acids long. The germline gives CDR1 SGHRS, CDR2 YFSETQ. CDR3 residues: CASSLGQTNSPLHF. CDR3 coding DNA: TGCGCCAGCAGCTTGGGGCAGACTAATTCACCCCTCCACTTT.

As to this clonotype: This sequence may be a read error, since a much larger clone differs from it by one base. The CDR3 nucleotides read TGCAGCGTCCAGGACAGGAATCGGCCCCAGCATTTT. This gives the protein CSVQDRNRPQHF. The chain combines TRBV29-1 with TRBJ1-5; 7 bases are shared with TRBD1. CDR3 length: 12 amino acids. The germline V gene has CDR1 SQVTM and CDR2 ANQGSEA.

This clonotype turned up a few times. The V and J genes are TRBV4-2 and TRBJ1-2; D uncertain. CDR1 is LGHNA and CDR2 is YNFKEQ in the germline V gene. The CDR3 consists of 13 residues. V lost 2 bases and J 8 bases, leaving 12 bases between the germline ends. The CDR3 spells CASSQIFPSGYTF. For the CDR3, the DNA is TGTGCCAGCAGCCAAATCTTCCCCTCGGGCTACACCTTC.

This clonotype was observed many times. The V call is TRBV9, the J call TRBJ2-5; perhaps TRBD2 as D (5 bases). This CDR3 has 14 amino acids. Trimming left V 0 bases short and J 6 bases short, with 12 bases between. The V gene's germline CDR1 is SGDLS and CDR2 YYNGEE. The CDR3 DNA is TGTGCCAGCAGCGTAGATCCGGGAAGCCAGACCCAGTACTTC. It is translated as CASSVDPGSQTQYF.

The V and J genes are TRBV20-1 and TRBJ1-1, with D perhaps TRBD1 (5 bases). With 6 bases removed from V and 1 base from J, the gap between germline ends came to 12 bases. The CDR3 contains 13 residues. Germline values: CDR1 DFQATT, CDR2 SNEGSKA (reference sequence). In DNA form, the CDR3 reads TGCAGTGCCGTAGGACAACCGAACACTGAAGCTTTCTTT. This gives the protein CSAVGQPNTEAFF.

This clonotype appeared many times. The chain employs TRBV6-5 and TRBJ2-7; D is undetermined. Between the trimmed V and J ends, which lost 7 bases and 2 bases, there was a span of 6 bases. CDR1 and CDR2 from the germline V gene are MNHEY and SVGAGI. This CDR3 comprises 11 residues. The CDR3 nucleotides are TGTGCCAGCAAAAGGGCCTACGAGCAGTACTTC. Amino acid sequence: CASKRAYEQYF.

About this clonotype: This may stem from a read error, because a much larger clone lies one nucleotide away. CDR3 loop: CASSQDRGTATYNEQYF. The CDR3 coding sequence is TGTGCCAGCAGCCAAGATCGGGGGACAGCAACCTACAATGAGCAGTACTTC. The chain combines TRBV14 with TRBJ2-7; tentatively, D is TRBD1 (7 bases). Per germline, CDR1 SGHDN and CDR2 FVKESK. CDR3 size: 17 residues. V lost 0 bases to trimming and J lost 7 bases, with 22 bases between them.

The table lists this clonotype with a count of one. The V call is TRBV5-1, the J call TRBJ1-4; 10 bases line up with TRBD1. Germline CDR1 is SGHRS and CDR2 is YFSETQ. This CDR3 has 15 residues. With V trimmed by 3 bases and J by 7 bases, 6 bases remained unmatched. The CDR3 sequence is CASSSDRGLVEKLFF. CDR3 sequence (DNA): TGCGCCAGCAGCTCCGACAGGGGGCTCGTTGAAAAACTGTTTTTT.

This clonotype was detected once. The junction differs from germline at one of its ends, possibly a read error. The chain carries TRBV12-3 or TRBV12-4 and TRBJ2-3; tentative D call: TRBD2 (6 bases). The CDR3 loop spans 14 amino acids. The CDR3 spells CASSFGGTGDMQYF. CDR3 nucleotides: TGTGCCAGCAGTTTTGGGGGGACCGGAGATATGCAGTATTTT.

This clonotype was seen only a few times. The gene calls are TRBV4-2 and TRBJ1-2, with D unresolved. The germline CDR1 and CDR2 sequences are LGHNA and YNFKEQ. Trimming removed 3 bases from V and 2 bases from J, with 13 bases in between. The CDR3 is 15 residues long. The DNA of the CDR3 is TGTGCCAGCAGCCAGGTTCGTCGGGCAAACTATGGCTACACCTTC. Translating it yields CASSQVRRANYGYTF.

This clonotype was recorded a few times. The V and J genes are TRBV4-2 and TRBJ2-2; D unclear. The germline CDR1 and CDR2 sequences are LGHNA and YNFKEQ. The germline V and J ends were trimmed by 4 bases and 1 base, with 16 bases remaining between them. The CDR3 covers 17 residues. CDR3 nucleotide sequence: TGTGCCAGCAGCCCCTCCCCGACTGTGGAGAACACCGGGGAGCTGTTTTTT. Protein: CASSPSPTVENTGELFF.

This clonotype came up a few times. This chain joins TRBV20-1 and TRBJ2-1, with a possible D match to TRBD1 (5 bases). Germline CDR1 and CDR2: DFQATT and SNEGSKA (reference sequence). CDR3 size: 14 residues. The V end lost 5 bases, the J end lost 0 bases, and 11 bases lay between the germline ends. The CDR3 reads CSAWTRSSYNEQFF. For the CDR3, the DNA is TGCAGTGCTTGGACACGTAGCTCCTACAATGAGCAGTTCTTC.

The table lists this clonotype with a few counts. The chain has TRBV6-6 and TRBJ2-5; 9 bases fit TRBD2. This CDR3 spans 14 amino acids. The V gene's germline CDR1 is MNHNY and CDR2 SVGAGI (reference sequence). J was trimmed by 1 base and V by 6 bases; bases with no gene match: 3. The CDR3 region is CASRLAGFQETQYF. The CDR3 region has the DNA TGTGCCAGCAGGCTAGCGGGGTTCCAAGAGACCCAGTACTTC.

The rearrangement joins TRBV11-2 to TRBJ2-2; 9 nucleotides agree with TRBD1. With 2 bases clipped from V and 5 bases from J, the junction kept 6 bases outside the gene matches. The CDR3 runs to 16 residues. Per germline, CDR1 SGHAT and CDR2 FQNNGV. In DNA, the CDR3 is TGTGCCAGCAGCTTAACCGGACAGGGGAGGACCGGGGAGCTGTTTTTT. Residues: CASSLTGQGRTGELFF.